The rows below give T cell receptor beta chains drawn from one sample of a study of graft-versus-host responses after intestinal transplantation. Sequencing used immunoSEQ multiplex PCR; TCRdb keeps in-frame clones, though not all of them. Here the sample spans approximately 19,000 clones, approximately 72% being singletons. Sequenced here: ileum tissue, sampled roughly 3 weeks after intestinal transplant. All receptors derive from a human patient who received an intestinal transplant, so some T cells may come from the graft donor. Each CDR3 is given with its conserved first and last residue. A D gene is named only where the DNA matches it firmly. A clone size is listed for some rows: how often the clone was seen (once, few, many), or a class if it is expanded.

D gene,V gene,clone size,J gene,CDR3 DNA,CDR3 protein
NA,TRBV2,medium-sized,TRBJ2-7,TGTGCCAGCACCCGAAGCAGGGCAGGGGTGACCTACGAGCAGTACTTC,CASTRSRAGVTYEQYF
TRBD2,TRBV19,NA,TRBJ2-7,TGTGCCAGTAGTATCGCCGGGACTAGTTACGAGCAGTACTTC,CASSIAGTSYEQYF
TRBD1,TRBV27,NA,TRBJ1-1,TGTGCCAGCAGTTTCCACAGGGGTCTGAACACTGAAGCTTTCTTT,CASSFHRGLNTEAFF
TRBD2,TRBV18,NA,TRBJ2-7,TGTGCCAGCTCACCACCCCGCGGGGGACGGGCCTACGAGCAGTACTTC,CASSPPRGGRAYEQYF
TRBD2,TRBV6-5,NA,TRBJ2-1,TGTGCCAGCAGTCGTCTAGCGGGAGGATGGAATGAGCAGTTCTTC,CASSRLAGGWNEQFF
TRBD2,TRBV7-2,NA,TRBJ2-7,TGTGCCAGCAGCTTAGGTCGACTAGCGGGGGTCTACGAGCAGTACTTC,CASSLGRLAGVYEQYF
TRBD1,TRBV25-1,few,TRBJ2-5,TGTGCCAGCAGTGAATCCGAGGGGGCGCAACAATGGGAGACCCAGTACTTC,CASSESEGAQQWETQYF
NA,TRBV5-6,NA,TRBJ2-7,TGTGCCAGCAGCCTGGGGTCGGGGGACGAGCAGTACTTC,CASSLGSGDEQYF
TRBD1,TRBV4-1,NA,TRBJ2-7,TGCGCCAGCAGCCAGGTAACGGGACAGGGACACTACGAGCAGTACTTC,CASSQVTGQGHYEQYF
NA,TRBV6-4,NA,TRBJ2-2,TGTGCCAGCAGTGCTTGGCCCACAGGGATCGGCGGGGAGCTGTTTTTT,CASSAWPTGIGGELFF
NA,TRBV29-1,NA,TRBJ2-3,TGCAGCGTTGTGGCCTCGGCTAGCCATGAATTATTGGACCTCTTAACGCAGTATTTT,CSVVASASHELLDLLTQYF
TRBD1,TRBV19,NA,TRBJ1-1,TGTGCCAGTAGTAGCAGGGGGCAAGGCACTGAAGCTTTCTTT,CASSSRGQGTEAFF
TRBD2,TRBV5-6,NA,TRBJ2-1,TGTGCCAGCAGCTTGTCTCGGACTAGCAACTTCAATGAGCAGTTCTTC,CASSLSRTSNFNEQFF
TRBD2,TRBV4-2,NA,TRBJ2-7,TGTGCCAGCAGCCAAGAAAGGACTAGCTTCTTCTACGAGCAGTACTTC,CASSQERTSFFYEQYF
NA,TRBV6-1,NA,TRBJ2-7,TGTGCCAGCAGTGAACGCTACGAGCAGTACTTC,CASSERYEQYF
NA,TRBV6-5,NA,TRBJ2-5,TGTGCCAGCAGCCTGACAGGAGAGCGGGAGACCCAGTACTTC,CASSLTGERETQYF
TRBD1,TRBV27,medium-sized,TRBJ1-1,TGTGCCAGCAGTCCTGGACAGGGTGGGAACACTGAAGCTTTCTTT,CASSPGQGGNTEAFF
NA,TRBV7-9,NA,TRBJ2-1,TGTGCCAGCAGCTACGGCGGCTCCTACAATGAGCAGTTCTTC,CASSYGGSYNEQFF
TRBD2,TRBV15,NA,TRBJ2-4,TGTGCCACCAGCTATAGCGGGATAGCCAAAAACATTCAGTACTTC,CATSYSGIAKNIQYF
NA,TRBV4-2,NA,TRBJ2-7,TGTGCCAGCAGCCAAGAAGACTACCAATCCTACGAGCAGTACTTC,CASSQEDYQSYEQYF
NA,TRBV2,NA,TRBJ2-3,TGTGCCAGCAGTGAAGCGTACGCGGTTCCTAGCACAGATACGCAGTATTTT,CASSEAYAVPSTDTQYF
NA,TRBV4-1,NA,TRBJ2-1,TGCGCCAGCAGCCGGGGGTGGGGAGCAGGGGATGAGCAGTTCTTC,CASSRGWGAGDEQFF
NA,TRBV6-5,NA,TRBJ2-7,TGTGCCAGCAGCCTAAGGGACACTTTTTCCTACGAGCAGTACTTC,CASSLRDTFSYEQYF
TRBD2,TRBV4-2,few,TRBJ2-1,TGTGCCAGCAGCCCTAGCGGGAGGGAGCAGTTCTTC,CASSPSGREQFF
TRBD1,TRBV30,few,TRBJ1-3,TGTGCCTGGAGTGGACAGGGCTCTGGAAACACCATATATTTT,CAWSGQGSGNTIYF
TRBD1,TRBV10-2,NA,TRBJ2-7,TGCGCCAGTATCACAGGGGGCTACGAGCAGTACTTC,CASITGGYEQYF
TRBD2,TRBV27,NA,TRBJ2-2,TGTGCCAGCAGGACTAGCGGGAACACCGGGGAGCTGTTTTTT,CASRTSGNTGELFF
NA,TRBV5-4,NA,TRBJ2-5,TGTGCCAGCAGCTTGGCGACAGAAGAGACCCAGTACTTC,CASSLATEETQYF
TRBD2,TRBV10-3,NA,TRBJ2-3,TGTGCCATCCCCCTAGCGGGAGCGGGAGATACGCAGTATTTT,CAIPLAGAGDTQYF
NA,TRBV6-6,few,TRBJ2-3,TGTGCCAGCAGTAGGGGGGATACGCAGTATTTT,CASSRGDTQYF
NA,TRBV11-3,NA,TRBJ1-3,TGTGCCAGCAGCCACCCCCAGGACACCTACTCTGGAAACACCATATATTTT,CASSHPQDTYSGNTIYF
TRBD1,TRBV13,NA,TRBJ2-2,TGTGCCAGCAGCCCTACCGGGACAGGGGGGTTTCACGGGGAGCTGTTTTTT,CASSPTGTGGFHGELFF
NA,TRBV6-5,NA,TRBJ1-4,TGTGCCAGCAGTTATCGAGAGGCGGGTAATGAAAAACTGTTTTTT,CASSYREAGNEKLFF
NA,TRBV27,NA,TRBJ2-7,TGTGCCAGCAGTCGACAGGTCACCTACGAGCAGTACTTC,CASSRQVTYEQYF
TRBD2,TRBV4-3,NA,TRBJ2-1,TGCGCCAGCAGCCAAGTCCTACTAGCGGGATACAATGAGCAGTTCTTC,CASSQVLLAGYNEQFF
TRBD1,TRBV7-6,few,TRBJ2-1,TGTGCCAGCAGCCAGGGACAGGGCTACAATGAGCAGTTCTTC,CASSQGQGYNEQFF
TRBD2,TRBV15,NA,TRBJ2-5,TGTGCCACCAGCAGGGGACTAGCGGGAGTTGAGACCCAGTACTTC,CATSRGLAGVETQYF
NA,TRBV5-6,NA,TRBJ2-7,TGTGCCAGCAGCTTGATTTCGTCTTACGAGCAGTACTTC,CASSLISSYEQYF
NA,TRBV27,NA,TRBJ2-7,TGTGCCAGCAGTTTCGGCAGGACCTACGAGCAGTACTTC,CASSFGRTYEQYF
TRBD1,TRBV9,NA,TRBJ1-4,TGTGCCAGCAGCGCCCAGGGACAGGGGATTTTCGCCGAAAAACTGTTTTTT,CASSAQGQGIFAEKLFF
NA,TRBV2,NA,TRBJ2-1,TGTGCCAGTAATCCAGGCTCCTACAATGAGCAGTTCTTC,CASNPGSYNEQFF
NA,TRBV27,NA,TRBJ1-1,TGTGCCAGCAGTTTAGGGGGACAAGTTGAAGCTTTCTTT,CASSLGGQVEAFF
TRBD2,TRBV18,NA,TRBJ2-7,TGTGCCAGCTCACCAGTCCTAGCGGGTATCTACGAGCAGTACTTC,CASSPVLAGIYEQYF
TRBD2,TRBV4-3,NA,TRBJ2-1,TGCGCCAGCAGCCAAGATTGGTGGGGACTAGCTTTCAATGAGCAGTTCTTC,CASSQDWWGLAFNEQFF
TRBD1,TRBV5-4,NA,TRBJ1-6,TGTGCCAGCAGCCGACGGGACAGCAATTCACCCCTCCACTTT,CASSRRDSNSPLHF
TRBD1,TRBV6-1,medium-sized,TRBJ2-7,TGTGCCAGCAGTGGTGAGACAGGGGGCTCCTACGAGCAGTACTTC,CASSGETGGSYEQYF
NA,TRBV27,once,TRBJ2-7,TGCGCCAGCAGTATAACAGCTACCTACGAGCAGTACTTC,CASSITATYEQYF
TRBD2,TRBV30,NA,TRBJ2-5,TGTGCCTGGACCATCGTAACTAGCGGAGAGACCCAGTACTTC,CAWTIVTSGETQYF
TRBD1,TRBV7-9,NA,TRBJ2-7,TGTGCCAGCAGCTTCAAGACAGGGTTACCATCCTACGAGCAGTACTTC,CASSFKTGLPSYEQYF
TRBD1,TRBV28,NA,TRBJ2-7,TGTGCCAGCAGTACGGGACAGAGGGCCTACGAGCAGTACTTC,CASSTGQRAYEQYF
NA,TRBV29-1,NA,TRBJ2-7,TGCAGCGTTGAAGAGGACAGAGCCTACGAGCAGTACTTC,CSVEEDRAYEQYF
NA,TRBV5-5,few,TRBJ2-3,TGTGCCAGCAGCTCGGCTCCCGCGGGCGGTGGCACAGATACGCAGTATTTT,CASSSAPAGGGTDTQYF
TRBD2,TRBV5-1,once,TRBJ2-3,TGCGCCAGCAGCGAACTAGCGGGAGGTGTGGATACGCAGTATTTT,CASSELAGGVDTQYF
NA,TRBV5-1,NA,TRBJ1-1,TGCGCCAGCAGCTTGTCCCTTGTGAACACTGAAGCTTTCTTT,CASSLSLVNTEAFF
TRBD2,TRBV19,NA,TRBJ2-1,TGTGCCAGTAGTATTGGGCCTCTACGGGGGGATGAGCAGTTCTTC,CASSIGPLRGDEQFF
TRBD2,TRBV4-2,NA,TRBJ2-1,TGTGCCAGCAGCCAGAGGCTAGCGGAAAACAATGAGCAGTTCTTC,CASSQRLAENNEQFF